This T cell receptor (beta chain) was found in a study of shared clonotypes between healthy human individuals. Only in-frame clones appear in the TCRdb table, and some are missing; sequencing was by immunoSEQ multiplex PCR. The repertoire holds some 2 million clones, with approximately 95% as singletons. Germline CDR1 reads LGHNA; CDR2 reads YSLEER. The CDR3 is 16 amino acids. Germline trimming cut 4 bases from V and 3 bases from J; bases unmatched to any gene: 3. Naive CD8 cells lacked CD45RO and underwent positive selection for CCR7, leaving out terminally differentiated effector memory CD45RA+ cells.

The sample was naive CD8+ T cells sorted from blood. The chain employs TRBV4-3 and TRBJ2-1; TRBD2 matches 13 bases. The receptor was isolated from a man between 18 and 29 years old in good health. In nucleotides, the CDR3 is TGCGCCAGCAGCCCCAGGACTAGCGGGAGCTACAATGAGCAGTTCTTC. Encoded protein: CASSPRTSGSYNEQFF.